This record concerns one T cell receptor (beta chain) sequence. Trimming took 3 bases from V and 1 from J; bases not matched to a gene: 10. This CDR3 contains 18 residues. From germline, CDR1 is SGHRS and CDR2 YFSETQ. This sample is drawn from a study of blood T cell repertoires in COVID-19. The repertoire was sequenced with immunoSEQ multiplex PCR; TCRdb's copy has only in-frame clones and lacks some. Seen here are fewer than 700,000 clones, approximately 88% observed once, and the top ten hold about 8%. The sample consisted of peripheral blood. The sequence was collected from a woman between 50 and 59 years old with COVID-19, enrolled during active disease. The chain employs TRBV5-1 and TRBJ1-2; TRBD1 agrees at 12 bases. The CDR3 DNA reads as TGCGCCAGCAGCTCGACCGGGACAGGGGGCATTTATAACTATGGCTACACCTTC. It yields the protein CASSSTGTGGIYNYGYTF.